The entry below describes one T cell receptor (beta chain). Its antigen remains unknown. No patient escaped relapse after autologous stem cell transplantation, and brentuximab vedotin exposure varied. Starting with thawed PBMCs, CD4+ T cells were purified by magnetic negative selection. Clones were read by immunoSEQ multiplex PCR, and TCRdb kept only the in-frame ones, dropping some. The data contain about 35,000 clones, approximately 92% of them singletons. The sample originates from a study of PD-1 blockade in classical Hodgkin lymphoma. Study in general: With a 2-week interval, patients received intravenous nivolumab at 3 mg/kg.

Study-level findings and limits: Nivolumab initiated under 1 year post-ASCT led to patient exclusion. Researchers reported that CD4+ TCR diversity, though not CD8+, rose significantly by C4D1.

The clonotype originates from a human donor with classical Hodgkin lymphoma. The starting material was CD4+ T cells from blood, obtained at baseline.

CDR3 nucleotides: TGTGCCATCAGTGAGTCGGGGGGGGCTTACAATGAGCAGTTCTTC. This gives the protein CAISESGGAYNEQFF. The gene calls are TRBV10-3 and TRBJ2-1, with a tentative D call TRBD2 (7 bases). Trimming left V 0 bases short and J 4 bases short, with 10 bases between. The CDR3 runs 15 residues. Per germline, CDR1 ENHRY and CDR2 SYGVKD.